These T cell receptor beta chains were read from a single sample in a study of cytomegalovirus exposure and HLA in healthy donors. Only in-frame clones appear in the TCRdb table, and some are missing; sequencing was by immunoSEQ multiplex PCR. The sample holds some 90,000 clones, approximately 70% seen once. Sequences were obtained from PBMCs. These receptor sequences come from a man aged 55 to 70 in good health and CMV-seronegative. CDR3s include the opening cysteine and the closing phenylalanine or tryptophan. The order of the fields is V gene, J gene, CDR3 protein.

v_call: TRBV27; j_call: TRBJ2-7; cdr3_aa: CASSFRAGTTYEQYF
v_call: TRBV2; j_call: TRBJ2-5; cdr3_aa: CASSEGQGPPETQYF
v_call: TRBV9; j_call: TRBJ1-4; cdr3_aa: CASSPGQGNEKLFF
v_call: TRBV21-1; j_call: TRBJ1-2; cdr3_aa: CASSKWDTLHYGYTF
v_call: TRBV5-6; j_call: TRBJ2-7; cdr3_aa: CASSGNGGWYSEQYF
v_call: TRBV28; j_call: TRBJ2-1; cdr3_aa: CASSFSGNNEQFF
v_call: TRBV19; j_call: TRBJ1-4; cdr3_aa: CASRDSINRGGLFF
v_call: TRBV6-1; j_call: TRBJ2-7; cdr3_aa: CASSTEAGGGHEQYF
v_call: TRBV9; j_call: TRBJ2-7; cdr3_aa: CASSVDRGTYEQYF
v_call: TRBV2; j_call: TRBJ2-7; cdr3_aa: CASREDRLLSYEQYF
v_call: TRBV6-5; j_call: TRBJ1-4; cdr3_aa: CASRTGGENEKLFF
v_call: TRBV19; j_call: TRBJ2-7; cdr3_aa: CASSDLAGRSYEQYF
v_call: TRBV19; j_call: TRBJ1-5; cdr3_aa: CASSPPGRPQHF
v_call: TRBV6-1; j_call: TRBJ1-2; cdr3_aa: CASSETGEYGGYTF
v_call: TRBV11-3; j_call: TRBJ2-7; cdr3_aa: CASSRGQYEQYF
v_call: TRBV15; j_call: TRBJ2-1; cdr3_aa: CATSRSTGTANNEQFF
v_call: TRBV5-1; j_call: TRBJ2-3; cdr3_aa: CASSLVGGEPDTQYF
v_call: TRBV5-1; j_call: TRBJ2-2; cdr3_aa: CASTDSGPGRGELFF
v_call: TRBV5-6; j_call: TRBJ1-5; cdr3_aa: CASSTVRQGQNQPQHF
v_call: TRBV9; j_call: TRBJ1-2; cdr3_aa: CASSVGVKAGGYTF
v_call: TRBV30; j_call: TRBJ1-2; cdr3_aa: CAWSSTIGYTF
v_call: TRBV29-1; j_call: TRBJ1-1; cdr3_aa: CSVVTTAVNTEAFF
v_call: TRBV2; j_call: TRBJ1-4; cdr3_aa: CAKSGSGTNEKLFF
v_call: TRBV19; j_call: TRBJ2-3; cdr3_aa: CASSMLASTDTQYF
v_call: TRBV6-5; j_call: TRBJ1-6; cdr3_aa: CASKATGYNSPLHF
v_call: TRBV6-5; j_call: TRBJ1-6; cdr3_aa: CASSAGQENSPLHF
v_call: TRBV6-5; j_call: TRBJ2-7; cdr3_aa: CASSPTGPYEQYF
v_call: TRBV6-1; j_call: TRBJ1-5; cdr3_aa: CASSFGQGGNQPQHF
v_call: TRBV6-5; j_call: TRBJ2-7; cdr3_aa: CASKPPLAGAYEQYF
v_call: TRBV12-5; j_call: TRBJ2-2; cdr3_aa: CASRDRESGELFF
v_call: TRBV10-2; j_call: TRBJ2-6; cdr3_aa: CASSDGGDYSGANVLTF
v_call: TRBV9; j_call: TRBJ2-3; cdr3_aa: CASSVVGTGSDTQYF
v_call: TRBV28; j_call: TRBJ2-7; cdr3_aa: CASYSQTGGPYEQYF
v_call: TRBV5-1; j_call: TRBJ2-1; cdr3_aa: CASSLVGGQGYNEQFF
v_call: TRBV20-1; j_call: TRBJ1-4; cdr3_aa: CSAVQNEKLFF
v_call: TRBV5-6; j_call: TRBJ1-1; cdr3_aa: CASSFDRNTEAFF
v_call: TRBV15; j_call: TRBJ2-5; cdr3_aa: CATSTSGQETQYF
v_call: TRBV19; j_call: TRBJ2-2; cdr3_aa: CASSIAVGTGELFF
v_call: TRBV23-1; j_call: TRBJ1-5; cdr3_aa: CASSQSTNRALQPQHF
v_call: TRBV5-1; j_call: TRBJ1-4; cdr3_aa: CASSYLQGSDEKLFF
v_call: TRBV12-2; j_call: TRBJ2-7; cdr3_aa: CASRSPLLAGITYHEQYF
v_call: TRBV29-1; j_call: TRBJ2-5; cdr3_aa: CSVPRTGGTQETQYF
v_call: TRBV4-3; j_call: TRBJ2-2; cdr3_aa: CASSYRVSGELFF
v_call: TRBV6-5; j_call: TRBJ2-5; cdr3_aa: CASRRAWGQETQYF
v_call: TRBV27; j_call: TRBJ2-1; cdr3_aa: CASRRYPRFNEQFF
v_call: TRBV4-2; j_call: TRBJ1-2; cdr3_aa: CASSQGLRTPYGYTF
v_call: TRBV7-6; j_call: TRBJ2-3; cdr3_aa: CASSYTSGGGTDTQYF
v_call: TRBV28; j_call: TRBJ2-2; cdr3_aa: CASSLSPSANTGELFF
v_call: TRBV7-9; j_call: TRBJ1-2; cdr3_aa: CASSLTGANYGYTF
v_call: TRBV19; j_call: NA; cdr3_aa: CASSEKGQGAFHGEQYF
v_call: TRBV2; j_call: TRBJ2-2; cdr3_aa: CASTRQGASTGELFF
v_call: TRBV7-9; j_call: TRBJ2-1; cdr3_aa: CASTSTGFEQFF
v_call: TRBV12-2; j_call: TRBJ2-7; cdr3_aa: CASHLHPGTVHYEQYF
v_call: TRBV19; j_call: TRBJ2-5; cdr3_aa: CASSMRLAGAQETQYF